The 14 T cell receptor beta chains reported below all come from one sample, sequenced in a study of vaccination effects on CD4 cells after COVID-19. The protocol was immunoSEQ multiplex PCR, while the TCRdb copy is restricted to in-frame clones and leaves out a portion. The sample yields approximately 58,000 clones, about 80% seen once. Their cognate antigens are unknown. Following a roughly 11-day culture, CD4+ T cells were purified. The source was CD4+ T cells from PBMCs cultured without peptide, collected before COVID-19 vaccination. Receptors originate from a human donor who received a COVID-19 vaccine.

The gene calls are TRBV7-3 and TRBJ2-7, with D perhaps being TRBD1 or TRBD2 (6 bases each). This CDR3 is 17 amino acids long. Germline V gives CDR1 SGHTA, CDR2 FQGTGA. V shed 6 bases and J shed 4 bases, with 25 bases lying between them. DNA for the CDR3: TGTGCCAGCAGTTTTATGAAGGGGGACTCGAGCCCGTACGAGCAGTACGTC. Its protein is CASSFMKGDSSPYEQYV.

This rearrangement joins TRBV12-3 or TRBV12-4 to TRBJ1-2, with D maybe TRBD1 (6 bases). This CDR3 is 11 amino acids long. The V end lost 6 bases, the J end lost 14 bases, and 16 bases lay between the germline ends. The CDR3 DNA follows: TGTGCCAGCAGAACGGGGACACACGCAACCTTC. Its translation is CASRTGTHATF.

This chain uses TRBV14 with TRBJ2-2; no definite D call. The CDR3 sequence is 13 residues long. Looked up from germline, CDR1 is SGHDN and CDR2 is FVKESK. V shed 1 base and J shed 8 bases, with 8 bases lying between them. The CDR3 DNA follows: TGTGCCAGCAGCCAAGTTTTACGGGGGGAGCTGTTTTTT. Translation: CASSQVLRGELFF.

This chain uses TRBV7-4 with TRBJ2-7; D possibly matches TRBD1 or TRBD2 (6 bases each). The CDR3 runs 14 residues. The V gene's germline CDR1 is SGHVT and CDR2 SQSDAQ. V lost 5 bases, J lost 4 bases, and 15 bases lay in between. In nucleotides, the CDR3 is TGTGCCAGCAGCCCCGAGGGGGGTTTTTACGAGCAGTACGTC. This sequence encodes CASSPEGGFYEQYV.

The chain uses TRBV6-4 and TRBJ2-2, with D perhaps matching TRBD2 (5 bases). The V gene lost 6 bases and the J gene lost 6 bases, with 20 bases spanning the gap. Germline V gene data show CDR1 as MRHNA and CDR2 as SNTAGT. The CDR3 contains 16 residues. CDR3 DNA: TGTGCCAGCAGCACCGGGCCTCTCGGGGAGTCCGGGGAGCTGTTTTTT. It is translated as CASSTGPLGESGELFF.

V and J are TRBV19 and TRBJ2-3; D remains ambiguous. The CDR3 has 13 amino acids. Trimming removed 7 bases at V and 5 bases at J, with 13 bases between. Per germline, CDR1 LNHDA and CDR2 SQIVND (reference sequence). The CDR3 loop is CASIGRNRDTQYF. CDR3 in DNA: TGTGCCAGTATCGGGCGGAACCGAGATACGCAGTATTTT.

The chain has TRBV19 and TRBJ2-1, with D possibly being TRBD1 (5 bases). The CDR3 is 15 amino acids. V was cut by 5 bases and J by 0 bases, with 11 bases left in between. Germline V gene sequence: CDR1 LNHDA, CDR2 SQIVND (reference sequence). The CDR3 spells CASSLQDYSYNEQFF. The CDR3 bases are TGTGCCAGTAGTTTACAGGATTACTCCTACAATGAGCAGTTCTTC.

The J gene is TRBJ1-5, the V gene TRBV5-3; 7 nucleotides match TRBD1. TRBV5-3 belongs to the ORF category, with a function that is uncertain. Unmatched junction bases numbered 13, after V lost 4 bases and J lost 0 bases. There are 18 residues in the CDR3. This CDR3 is CARSPKQTGENSNQPQHF. CDR3 DNA: TGTGCCAGAAGCCCGAAACAAACAGGGGAAAATAGCAATCAGCCCCAGCATTTT.

The chain employs TRBV10-1 and TRBJ1-1, with 9 positions matching TRBD1. Losses at the gene ends were 4 bases for V and 6 bases for J; bases not matched to a gene: 6. This CDR3 region has 14 residues. The germline V gene has CDR1 WNHNN and CDR2 SYGVQD (reference sequence). CDR3 region: CASSVGQGTAEAFF. CDR3 in DNA: TGCGCCAGCAGTGTCGGACAGGGGACGGCTGAAGCTTTCTTT.

The chain joins TRBV7-3 to TRBJ2-3; D assignment may be TRBD1 or TRBD2 (5 bases each). V was cut by 5 bases and J by 0 bases, with 18 bases left in between. This CDR3 is built from 17 residues. In germline, CDR1 is SGHTA, CDR2 FQGTGA. The CDR3 DNA is TGTGCCAGCAGCGGACGCTCCGGGACGGACAGCACAGATACGCAGTATTTT. Its translation is CASSGRSGTDSTDTQYF.

The J gene is TRBJ2-4, the V gene TRBV15, with 13 bases aligning to TRBD2. The V gene's germline CDR1 is LNHNV and CDR2 YYDKDF (reference sequence). This CDR3 has 19 residues. V lost 6 bases and J lost 0; bases outside the gene matches: 11. CDR3 protein: CATSIPGLAGPGAKNIQYF. The DNA of the CDR3 is TGTGCCACCAGTATCCCGGGACTAGCGGGACCCGGAGCCAAAAACATTCAGTACTTC.

The V call is TRBV5-6, the J call TRBJ2-7; D is ambiguous. From germline, CDR1 is SGHDT and CDR2 YYEEEE. The CDR3 runs 14 residues. V shed 3 bases and J shed 4 bases, with 14 bases lying between them. The CDR3 loop reads CASSSLSGIYEQYV. The CDR3 nucleotides are TGTGCCAGCAGCTCGCTGAGTGGGATATACGAGCAGTACGTC.

Details on this clone: Different DNA sequences within this sample yield the same CDR3. The chain joins TRBV18 to TRBJ1-1; D not resolved. CDR1 and CDR2 (germline): KGHSH, LQKENI. This CDR3 has 13 residues. Trimming removed 2 bases from V and 1 base from J, with 5 bases in between. The DNA of the CDR3 is TGTGCCAGCTCACCATCAGGGAACACTGAAGCTTTCTTT. Translation: CASSPSGNTEAFF.

This clone was counted only a few times. The chain joins TRBV2 to TRBJ2-5, with 14 bases lining up with TRBD2. The V segment lost 5 bases and the J segment 5 bases; nucleotides outside the gene matches: 13. Germline V gene sequence: CDR1 SNHLY, CDR2 FYNNEI. This CDR3 is 18 amino acids long. Written as DNA, the CDR3 is TGTGCCAGCAGTACCCTTGGACTAGCGGGGGGCAATAGGGAGACCCAGTACTTC. Its protein product is CASSTLGLAGGNRETQYF.